This T cell receptor (beta chain) was sequenced in a study of blood T cell repertoires in COVID-19. Overall study context: Some COVID-19 samples were acute and others convalescent; all came from the United States, Italy and Spain. From T cells, B-cell-depleted T cells, or PBMCs came the material, which was cDNA or gDNA.

Per the germline V gene, CDR1 is KGHSH and CDR2 is LQKENI. The trim removed 0 bases at V and 4 bases at J, leaving 24 bases unmatched. The CDR3 covers 21 residues. Under the authors' procedure: Estimation of nucleated cell counts relied on the amplification of reference gene primers. Only in-frame clones appear in the TCRdb table, and some are missing; sequencing was by immunoSEQ multiplex PCR. V, J and clone size derive from that table, while D and trimming were established from the DNA sequence. The table records roughly 280,000 clones, about 89% of them present only once. This TCR was recovered from a man in his forties or fifties with active or convalescent COVID-19. The sequenced material came from peripheral blood. The V and J genes are TRBV18 and TRBJ2-7; 7 nucleotides agree with TRBD1. CDR3: CASSPPVGKGAKGFGSYEQYF. CDR3 DNA: TGTGCCAGCTCACCACCCGTCGGTAAGGGGGCGAAGGGTTTTGGGAGTTACGAGCAGTACTTC.